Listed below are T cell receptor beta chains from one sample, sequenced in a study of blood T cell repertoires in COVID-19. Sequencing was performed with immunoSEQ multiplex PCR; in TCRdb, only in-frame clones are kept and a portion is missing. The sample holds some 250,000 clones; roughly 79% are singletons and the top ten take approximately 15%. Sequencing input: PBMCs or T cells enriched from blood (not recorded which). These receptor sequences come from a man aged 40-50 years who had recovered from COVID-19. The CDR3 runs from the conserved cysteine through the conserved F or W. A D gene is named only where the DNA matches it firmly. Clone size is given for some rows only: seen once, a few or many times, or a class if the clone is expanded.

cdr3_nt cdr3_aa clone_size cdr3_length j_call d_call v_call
TGTGCCAGCAGTGAGACAAATTATGGCTACACCTTC CASSETNYGYTF NA 12 TRBJ1-2 NA TRBV2
TGTGCCAGCAGCTTAGATCGACAGGGCCCCCACAATGAGCAGTTCTTC CASSLDRQGPHNEQFF NA 16 TRBJ2-1 TRBD1 TRBV7-9
TGTGCCAGCATCTTGACCCCCACTAGCAGCGAGACCCAGTACTTC CASILTPTSSETQYF once 15 TRBJ2-5 NA TRBV2
TGCGCCAGCAGACCTACCGGGACAGGGGGCCGAAGAGCAGGTGGCTACACCTTC CASRPTGTGGRRAGGYTF few 18 TRBJ1-2 TRBD1 TRBV5-1
TGCAGTGCTAGGGCAGGGGAAGGCTACACCTTC CSARAGEGYTF NA 11 TRBJ1-2 NA TRBV20-1
TGCGCCAGCAGCCTTACTCCAACAGGGGGCGCCGGGAATGAGCAGTTCTTC CASSLTPTGGAGNEQFF NA 17 TRBJ2-1 TRBD1 TRBV5-1
TGCAGTGCGGGCCCCGGACTAGTCGGGGACTTC CSAGPGLVGDF NA 11 TRBJ2-7 TRBD2 TRBV20-1
TGTGCCAGCAGCTTAGATGGGAGACAGGGGGCGGAAGCTTTCTTT CASSLDGRQGAEAFF NA 15 TRBJ1-1 TRBD1 TRBV11-3
TGTGCCAGCAGTTACTCGAGGGGGAATCAGCCCCAGCATTTT CASSYSRGNQPQHF few 14 TRBJ1-5 NA TRBV6-5
TGTGCCAGCAGGCGTCAGGGGGATGAAAAACTGTTTTTT CASRRQGDEKLFF NA 13 TRBJ1-4 TRBD1 TRBV28